This is a list of T cell receptor beta chains from one sample in a study of cytomegalovirus exposure and HLA in healthy donors. Some clones are missing from TCRdb's copy, which holds only in-frame ones; the method was immunoSEQ multiplex PCR. The sample holds fewer than 200,000 clones, around 68% seen once. The specimen sequenced was PBMCs. Receptor source: a man aged 50-59 years in good health and CMV-seronegative. Each CDR3 is given without its conserved first and last residue. Only part of the rows carry a size: once, few, many, or a class if the clone is expanded.

few | TRBJ2-7 | TRBV5-1 | ASRDPGQGSEQY
. | TRBJ1-1 | TRBV6-1 | ASNPRGYTEAF
. | . | TRBV5-1 | ASSPIDPGESSYEQY
. | TRBJ1-6 | TRBV4-1 | ASSHNALTGLNSPLH
. | TRBJ1-4 | TRBV28 | ASATGSNEKLF
few | TRBJ2-2 | TRBV6-1 | ASSLLDSPVGELF
. | TRBJ1-3 | TRBV15 | ATSHFSGNTIY
. | TRBJ2-7 | TRBV2 | ASSEQGNSYEQY
. | TRBJ2-3 | TRBV5-1 | ASKDLGATDTQY
few | TRBJ2-2 | TRBV6-5 | ASSGGAGVTGELF
. | TRBJ1-5 | TRBV6-1 | ASTGQNLNQPQH
few | TRBJ2-6 | TRBV5-1 | ASSFQQGASGANVLT
once | TRBJ2-5 | TRBV2 | ASRRQGVNSETQY
. | TRBJ1-5 | TRBV6-1 | ASSENYSNQPQH
. | TRBJ2-1 | TRBV5-6 | ASSSDPTGGLYNEQF
once | TRBJ1-5 | TRBV7-2 | ANSSDSTQPQH
few | TRBJ2-2 | TRBV5-6 | ASSRTGATGELF
. | TRBJ2-5 | TRBV5-1 | ASSLPGGETQY
once | TRBJ2-7 | TRBV7-6 | ASSSPTPAYEQY
. | TRBJ2-5 | TRBV27 | ASSPLGVRETQY
. | TRBJ2-5 | TRBV28 | ASSTPIRQKYQETQY
. | TRBJ1-4 | TRBV27 | ASSSPGTGVEKLF
. | TRBJ1-1 | TRBV5-4 | ASSLNRGGTEAF
. | TRBJ2-1 | TRBV5-1 | ASSLGSGGQNEQF
. | TRBJ2-1 | TRBV12-5 | ASGGSQGRGYNEQF
. | TRBJ2-3 | TRBV18 | ASSPISDTQY
. | TRBJ1-5 | TRBV10-3 | AITQNSNQPQH
. | TRBJ1-2 | TRBV6-4 | ASSAGQSPMGYT
. | TRBJ1-4 | TRBV4-2 | ASSQKVEGGGGEKLF
. | TRBJ1-5 | TRBV7-9 | ASTLGTEGTPQH
. | TRBJ2-5 | TRBV7-9 | ASSSRGQETQY
. | TRBJ2-6 | TRBV4-1 | ASSQEGTGASGANVLT
. | TRBJ2-7 | TRBV5-6 | ASSIRQSLKAYEQY
. | TRBJ1-5 | TRBV6-1 | ASRQGIQPQH
. | TRBJ2-2 | TRBV5-1 | ASSLEAAAGELF
. | TRBJ1-1 | TRBV7-9 | ASSFDRVTEAF
. | TRBJ1-1 | TRBV9 | ASSVAIGRNTEAF
few | TRBJ2-7 | TRBV28 | ATKEDRVYEQY
. | TRBJ2-3 | TRBV9 | ASTSGGGFSTDTQY
few | TRBJ2-3 | TRBV4-1 | ASSQDSGGADTQY
. | TRBJ2-1 | TRBV7-3 | ASSLTRGQNNEQF
once | TRBJ2-5 | TRBV5-1 | ASSLGGGGQETQY
. | TRBJ1-6 | TRBV7-4 | ASTFRHRTYNSPLH
few | TRBJ2-7 | TRBV18 | ASSTTPPGQGSYEQY
. | TRBJ2-2 | TRBV5-1 | ASSIGTPTGELF
. | TRBJ2-1 | TRBV9 | ASSVETSPNNEQF
. | TRBJ1-6 | TRBV5-1 | ASSFERGPGNSPLH
. | TRBJ2-7 | TRBV20-1 | SIKGVYEQY
. | TRBJ1-1 | TRBV2 | AVGGTENTEAF
. | TRBJ1-1 | TRBV12-5 | ASGEFRGANTEAF
few | TRBJ1-5 | TRBV6-6 | ASRMGLGNQPQH
. | TRBJ1-3 | TRBV18 | ASSPPSSPGSGNTIY
few | TRBJ2-1 | TRBV7-9 | ASSPLDRGNEQF
. | TRBJ1-1 | TRBV9 | ASTSLPPPGRTEAF
. | TRBJ1-2 | TRBV28 | ASSQGQGNYGYT
once | TRBJ1-4 | TRBV15 | ATSRDLTGAPTNEKLF
. | TRBJ2-1 | TRBV7-2 | ASSLERADEQF
. | TRBJ1-4 | TRBV7-9 | ASRPGQGGTNEKLF